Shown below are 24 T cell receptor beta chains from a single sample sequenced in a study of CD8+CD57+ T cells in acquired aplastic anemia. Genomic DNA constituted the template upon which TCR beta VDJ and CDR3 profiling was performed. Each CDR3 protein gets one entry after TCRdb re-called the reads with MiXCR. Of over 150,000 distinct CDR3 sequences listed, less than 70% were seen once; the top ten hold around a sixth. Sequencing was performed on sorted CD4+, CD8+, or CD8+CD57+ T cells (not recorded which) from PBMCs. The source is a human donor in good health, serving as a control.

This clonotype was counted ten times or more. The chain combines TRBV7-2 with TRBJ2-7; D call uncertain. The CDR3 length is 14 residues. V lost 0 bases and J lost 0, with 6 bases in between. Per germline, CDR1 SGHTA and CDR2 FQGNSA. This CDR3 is CASSLASSSYEQYF. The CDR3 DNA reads TGTGCCAGCAGCTTAGCGTCGAGCTCCTACGAGCAGTACTTC. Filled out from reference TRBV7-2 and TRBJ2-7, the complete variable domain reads GAGVSQSPSNKVTEKGKDVELRCDPISGHTALYWYRQSLGQGLEFLIYFQGNSAPDKSGLPSDRFSAERTGGSVSTLTIQRTQQEDSAVYLCASSLASSSYEQYFGPGTRLTVT.

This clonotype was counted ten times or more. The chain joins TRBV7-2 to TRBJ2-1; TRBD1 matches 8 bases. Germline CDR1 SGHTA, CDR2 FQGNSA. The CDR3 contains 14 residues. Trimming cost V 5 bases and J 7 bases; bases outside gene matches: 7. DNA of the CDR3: TGTGCCAGCAGCCGACAGGGGCTGGGGAATGAGCAGTTCTTC. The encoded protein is CASSRQGLGNEQFF.

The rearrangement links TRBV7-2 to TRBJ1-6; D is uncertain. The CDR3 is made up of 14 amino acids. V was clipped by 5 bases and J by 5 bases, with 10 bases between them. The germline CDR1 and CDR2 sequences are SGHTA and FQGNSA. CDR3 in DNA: TGTGCCAGCAGCACCCGGACGGATAATTCACCCCTCCACTTT. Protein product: CASSTRTDNSPLHF. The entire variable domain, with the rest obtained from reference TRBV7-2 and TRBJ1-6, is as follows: GAGVSQSPSNKVTEKGKDVELRCDPISGHTALYWYRQSLGQGLEFLIYFQGNSAPDKSGLPSDRFSAERTGGSVSTLTIQRTQQEDSAVYLCASSTRTDNSPLHFGNGTRLTVT.

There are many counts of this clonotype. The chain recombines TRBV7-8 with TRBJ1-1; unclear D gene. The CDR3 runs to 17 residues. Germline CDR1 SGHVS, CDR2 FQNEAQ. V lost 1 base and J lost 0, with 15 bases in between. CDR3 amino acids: CASSLEVVSEVNTEAFF. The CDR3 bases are TGTGCCAGCAGCTTAGAGGTGGTGAGTGAGGTGAACACTGAAGCTTTCTTT. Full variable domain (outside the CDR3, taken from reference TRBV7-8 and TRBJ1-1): GAGVSQSPRYKVAKRGQDVALRCDPISGHVSLFWYQQALGQGPEFLTYFQNEAQLDKSGLPSDRFFAERPEGSVSTLKIQRTQQEDSAVYLCASSLEVVSEVNTEAFFGQGTRLTVV.

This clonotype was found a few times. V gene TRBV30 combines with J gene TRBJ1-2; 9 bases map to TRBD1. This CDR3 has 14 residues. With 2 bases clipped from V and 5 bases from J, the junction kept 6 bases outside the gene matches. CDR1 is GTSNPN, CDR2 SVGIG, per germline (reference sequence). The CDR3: CAWSRDRVGYGYTF. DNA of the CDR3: TGTGCCTGGAGTCGGGACAGGGTGGGTTATGGCTACACCTTC.

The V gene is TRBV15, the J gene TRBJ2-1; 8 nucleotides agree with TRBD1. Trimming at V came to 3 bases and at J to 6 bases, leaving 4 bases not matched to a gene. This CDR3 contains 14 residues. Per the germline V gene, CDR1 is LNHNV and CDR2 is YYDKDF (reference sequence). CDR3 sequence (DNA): TGTGCCACCAGCAGGGTTACAGGGGGCAATGAGCAGTTCTTC. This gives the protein CATSRVTGGNEQFF.

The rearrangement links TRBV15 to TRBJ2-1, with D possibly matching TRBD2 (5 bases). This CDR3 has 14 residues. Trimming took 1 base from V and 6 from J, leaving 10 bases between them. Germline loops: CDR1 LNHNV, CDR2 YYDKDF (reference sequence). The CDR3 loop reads CATSRAGMANEQFF. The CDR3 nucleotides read TGTGCCACCAGCAGAGCGGGGATGGCCAATGAGCAGTTCTTC.

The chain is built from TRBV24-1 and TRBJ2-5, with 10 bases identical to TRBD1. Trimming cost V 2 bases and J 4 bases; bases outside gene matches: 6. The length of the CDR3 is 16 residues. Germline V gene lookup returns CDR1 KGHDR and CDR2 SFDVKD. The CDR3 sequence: CATSDSGTGAGETQYF. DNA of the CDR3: TGTGCCACCAGTGATTCCGGGACAGGGGCGGGAGAGACCCAGTACTTC.

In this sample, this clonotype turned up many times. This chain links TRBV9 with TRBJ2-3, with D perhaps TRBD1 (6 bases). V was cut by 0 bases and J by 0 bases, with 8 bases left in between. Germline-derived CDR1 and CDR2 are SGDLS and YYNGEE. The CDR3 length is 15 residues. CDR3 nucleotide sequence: TGTGCCAGCAGCGTAGGGACAGCTAGCACAGATACGCAGTATTTT. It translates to CASSVGTASTDTQYF.

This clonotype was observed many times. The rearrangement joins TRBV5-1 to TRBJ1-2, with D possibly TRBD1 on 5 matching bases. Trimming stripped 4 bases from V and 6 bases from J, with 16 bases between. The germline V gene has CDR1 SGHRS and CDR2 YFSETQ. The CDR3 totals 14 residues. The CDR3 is CASSGTGGEDGYTF. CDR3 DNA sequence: TGCGCCAGCAGCGGAACGGGGGGGGAAGATGGCTACACCTTC. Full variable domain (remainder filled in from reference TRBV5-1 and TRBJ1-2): KAGVTQTPRYLIKTRGQQVTLSCSPISGHRSVSWYQQTPGQGLQFLFEYFSETQRNKGNFPGRFSGRQFSNSRSEMNVSTLELGDSALYLCASSGTGGEDGYTFGSGTRLTVV.

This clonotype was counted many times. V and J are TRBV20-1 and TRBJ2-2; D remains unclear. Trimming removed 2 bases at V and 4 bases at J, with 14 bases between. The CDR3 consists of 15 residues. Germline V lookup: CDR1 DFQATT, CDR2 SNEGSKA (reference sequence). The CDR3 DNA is TGCAGTGCTAGAAAGTTTGGACGTGGCACCGGGGAGCTGTTTTTT. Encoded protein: CSARKFGRGTGELFF.

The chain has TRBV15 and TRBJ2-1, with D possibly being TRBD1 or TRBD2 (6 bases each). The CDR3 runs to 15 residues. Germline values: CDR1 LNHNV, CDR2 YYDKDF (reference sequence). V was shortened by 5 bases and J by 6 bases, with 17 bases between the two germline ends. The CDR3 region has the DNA TGTGCCACCAGCCGTACTGGGGGGCCGGGCAATGAGCAGTTCTTC. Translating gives CATSRTGGPGNEQFF.

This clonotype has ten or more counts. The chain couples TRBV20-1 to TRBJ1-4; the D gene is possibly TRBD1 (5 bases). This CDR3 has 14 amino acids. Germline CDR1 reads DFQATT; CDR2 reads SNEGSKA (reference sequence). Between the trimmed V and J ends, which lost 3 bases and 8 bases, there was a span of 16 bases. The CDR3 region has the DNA TGCAGTGCTAGCAGGGAAGATCGTCAGGAAAAACTGTTTTTT. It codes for CSASREDRQEKLFF.

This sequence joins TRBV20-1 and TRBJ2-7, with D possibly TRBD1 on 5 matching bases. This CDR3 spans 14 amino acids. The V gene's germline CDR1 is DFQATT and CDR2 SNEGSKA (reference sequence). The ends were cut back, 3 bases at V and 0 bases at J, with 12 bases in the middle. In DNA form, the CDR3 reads TGCAGTGCTAGGGAAGGGGCGCCCTCCTACGAGCAGTACTTC. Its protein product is CSAREGAPSYEQYF.

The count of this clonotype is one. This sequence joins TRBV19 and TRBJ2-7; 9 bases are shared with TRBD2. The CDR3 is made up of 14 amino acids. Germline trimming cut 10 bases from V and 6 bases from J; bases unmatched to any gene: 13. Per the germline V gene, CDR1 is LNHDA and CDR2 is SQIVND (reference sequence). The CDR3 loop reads CATDGREGSGEQYF. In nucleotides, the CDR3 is TGTGCCACCGACGGGCGGGAGGGGTCGGGCGAGCAGTACTTC.

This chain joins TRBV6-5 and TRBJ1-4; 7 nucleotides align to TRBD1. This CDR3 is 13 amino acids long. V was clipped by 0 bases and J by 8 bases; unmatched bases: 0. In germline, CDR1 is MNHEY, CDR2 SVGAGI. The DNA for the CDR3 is TGTGCCAGCAGTTACTCGACAGGGGAAAAACTGTTTTTT. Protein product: CASSYSTGEKLFF.

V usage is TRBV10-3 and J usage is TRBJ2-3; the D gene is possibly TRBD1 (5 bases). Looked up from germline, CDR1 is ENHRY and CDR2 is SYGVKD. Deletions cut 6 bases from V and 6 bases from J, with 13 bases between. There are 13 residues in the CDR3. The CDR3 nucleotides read TGTGCCATCAGCCCAACCTCAGGGGATACGCAGTATTTT. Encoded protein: CAISPTSGDTQYF.

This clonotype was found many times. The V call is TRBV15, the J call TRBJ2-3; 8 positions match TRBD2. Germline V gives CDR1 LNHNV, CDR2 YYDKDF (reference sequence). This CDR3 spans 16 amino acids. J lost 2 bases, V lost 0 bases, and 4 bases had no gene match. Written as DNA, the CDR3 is TGTGCCACCAGCAGAGATCGGCGGGGGGCCACAGATACGCAGTATTTT. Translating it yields CATSRDRRGATDTQYF.

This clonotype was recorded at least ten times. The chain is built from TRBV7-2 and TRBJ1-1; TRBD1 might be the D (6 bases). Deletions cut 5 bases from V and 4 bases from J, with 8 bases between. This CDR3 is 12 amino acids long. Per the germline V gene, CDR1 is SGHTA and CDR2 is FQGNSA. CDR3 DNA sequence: TGTGCCAGCAGCAAGACAGGCACTGAAGCTTTCTTT. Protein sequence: CASSKTGTEAFF.

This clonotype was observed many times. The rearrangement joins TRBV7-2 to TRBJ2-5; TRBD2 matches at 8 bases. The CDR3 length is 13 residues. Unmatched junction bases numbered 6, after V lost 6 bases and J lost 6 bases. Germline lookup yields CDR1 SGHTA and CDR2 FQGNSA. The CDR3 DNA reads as TGTGCCAGCAGGGATTCGGGAGGGAAGACCCAGTACTTC. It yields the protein CASRDSGGKTQYF.

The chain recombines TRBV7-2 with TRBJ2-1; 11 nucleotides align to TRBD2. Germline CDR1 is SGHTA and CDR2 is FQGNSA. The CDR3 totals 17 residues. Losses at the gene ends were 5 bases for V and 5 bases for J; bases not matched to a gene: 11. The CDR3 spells CASSHALLAGVNNEQFF. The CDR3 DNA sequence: TGTGCCAGCAGCCACGCCCTACTAGCGGGGGTGAACAATGAGCAGTTCTTC.

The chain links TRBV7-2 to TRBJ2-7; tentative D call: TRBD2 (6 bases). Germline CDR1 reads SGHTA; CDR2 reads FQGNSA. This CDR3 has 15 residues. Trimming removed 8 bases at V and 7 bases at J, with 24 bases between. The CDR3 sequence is CASSPLELAQGEQYF. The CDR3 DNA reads TGTGCCAGCTCACCACTGGAACTAGCTCAGGGAGAGCAGTACTTC.

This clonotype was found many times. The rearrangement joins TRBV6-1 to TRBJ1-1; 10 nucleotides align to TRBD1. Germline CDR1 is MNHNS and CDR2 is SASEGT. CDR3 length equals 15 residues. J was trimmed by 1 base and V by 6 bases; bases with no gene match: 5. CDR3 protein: CASRTGGAGNTEAFF. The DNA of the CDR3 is TGTGCCAGCAGGACAGGGGGCGCAGGGAACACTGAAGCTTTCTTT.

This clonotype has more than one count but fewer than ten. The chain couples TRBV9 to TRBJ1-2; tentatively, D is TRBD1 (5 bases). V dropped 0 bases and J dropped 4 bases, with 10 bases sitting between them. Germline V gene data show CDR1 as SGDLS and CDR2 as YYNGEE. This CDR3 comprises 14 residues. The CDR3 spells CASSVGQGLYGYTF. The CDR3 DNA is TGTGCCAGCAGCGTAGGTCAGGGACTCTATGGCTACACCTTC.